The present TCR beta chain was sequenced within a study of OX40 agonist ivuxolimab in advanced cancers. Turning to the study itself: Checkpoint inhibitors had been given previously to around 38% of patients. Patients achieving partial responses numbered three: one hepatocellular carcinoma case and two cutaneous melanoma cases. Findings of the study overall: Clonal expansion from baseline to week 6 occurred in both CD4+ and CD8+ T cells. Among T cells, CD8+ cells averaged more expanded clones than CD4+ cells.

This CDR3 is built from 13 residues. Looked up from germline, CDR1 is MNHEY and CDR2 is SMNVEV (reference sequence). The germline V and J ends were trimmed by 6 bases and 2 bases, with 10 bases remaining between them. Sequencing used immunoSEQ multiplex PCR; TCRdb keeps in-frame clones, though not all of them. This table has approximately 62,000 clones, 89% appearing once. Concerning this clone: What it recognizes is unknown.

The sample consisted of CD4+ or CD8+ T cells sorted from blood, taken in a trial of the OX40 agonist ivuxolimab. The sequence derives from an adult with an advanced solid tumor such as melanoma, head and neck, liver or kidney cancer. This chain connects TRBV27 to TRBJ1-1; D gene uncertain. The CDR3 DNA reads TGTGCCAGCAGGCGTGGGGTTAACACTGAAGCTTTCTTT. Translating gives CASRRGVNTEAFF.